The 27 T cell receptor beta chains presented below share a single source sample, sequenced in a study of T cells in Graves' hyperthyroidism and ophthalmopathy. Amplified regions were TCR beta CDR3 sequences from RNA transcripts. The TCR CDR3 first-round RT-PCR relied on the HTBI primer set. TCRdb itself ran the multiplex PCR reads through MiXCR, one entry per CDR3 protein. The sample yields hundreds of thousands of distinct CDR3 sequences, about a sixth seen once. The sample taken for sequencing was blood. The receptors were sampled from a woman between 18 and 30 years old with Graves' hyperthyroidism.

As to this clonotype: The junction does not match germline at one end; this may be a read error. This chain joins TRBV5-1 and TRBJ2-1; D gene uncertain. Germline CDR1 reads SGHRS; CDR2 reads YFSETQ. The CDR3 sequence is 14 residues long. As DNA, the CDR3 is TGCGCCAGCAGCTTCATCTCTAGTGGAAATGAGCAGTCCTTC. Amino acid sequence: CASSFISSGNEQSF.

This clonotype has a count of ten or more. This chain connects TRBV2 to TRBJ1-1; 8 bases agree with TRBD1. The CDR3 contains 14 residues. Germline V gene lookup returns CDR1 SNHLY and CDR2 FYNNEI. Trimming removed 4 bases from V and 3 bases from J; junction bases left unmatched: 4. This CDR3 reads CASSAGQGDTEAFF. The CDR3 DNA sequence: TGTGCCAGCAGTGCTGGACAGGGCGACACTGAAGCTTTCTTT.

This clonotype has ten or more counts. The V call is TRBV15, the J call TRBJ2-7, with D possibly being TRBD2 (5 bases). Germline CDR1 LNHNV, CDR2 YYDKDF (reference sequence). The CDR3 runs to 13 residues. The ends were cut back, 0 bases at V and 4 bases at J, with 7 bases in the middle. The DNA of the CDR3 is TGTGCCACCAGCAGAGATAGGAGGTACGAGCAGTACTTC. Protein product: CATSRDRRYEQYF.

For the CDR3, the DNA is TGTGCCAGCAAGGGACAGGGAGGAAAAAAAAACATTCAGTACTTC. This encodes CASKGQGGKKNIQYF. The chain combines TRBV6-2 or TRBV6-3 with TRBJ2-4, with 9 bases identical to TRBD1. In germline, CDR1 is MNHEY, CDR2 SVGEGT. V shed 7 bases and J 4 bases; nucleotides not matched to a gene: 8. The length of the CDR3 is 15 residues.

This clonotype was seen at least ten times. The genes are TRBV2 and TRBJ2-5; a weak D match, TRBD1 (6 bases). Per germline, CDR1 SNHLY and CDR2 FYNNEI. V was trimmed by 6 bases and J by 2 bases, leaving 13 bases between them. The CDR3 extends over 14 amino acids. CDR3 nucleotides: TGTGCCAGCAGCATGACAGGCTCTCAAGAGACCCAGTACTTC. Encoded protein: CASSMTGSQETQYF. Filled out from reference TRBV2 and TRBJ2-5, the complete variable domain reads EPEVTQTPSHQVTQMGQEVILRCVPISNHLYFYWYRQILGQKVEFLVSFYNNEISEKSEIFDDQFSVERPDGSNFTLKIRSTKLEDSAMYFCASSMTGSQETQYFGPGTRLLVL.

At least ten counts were recorded for this clonotype. The V gene is TRBV27, the J gene TRBJ2-7; 10 bases agree with TRBD2. The CDR3 length is 14 residues. The junction had 4 bases not matched to a gene; V was cut back by 6 bases and J by 2 bases. Germline V CDR1 and CDR2: MNHEY, SMNVEV (reference sequence). For the CDR3, the DNA is TGTGCCAGCAGATCGGGACTAGCGACCTACGAGCAGTACTTC. Protein: CASRSGLATYEQYF.

This clonotype was recorded many times. This rearrangement joins TRBV12-3 or TRBV12-4 to TRBJ2-5, with D hard to call. V lost 5 bases, J lost 5 bases, and 12 bases lay in between. CDR3 length: 13 residues. Here the CDR3 reads CASSDPPRETQYF. CDR3 in DNA: TGTGCCAGCAGTGATCCGCCTAGGGAGACCCAGTACTTC.

This sequence joins TRBV6-1 and TRBJ2-1, with 10 bases identical to TRBD2. CDR1 MNHNS and CDR2 SASEGT come from the germline V gene. V shed 5 bases, J shed 8 bases, and the junction held 9 bases outside the gene matches. The CDR3 totals 15 residues. The CDR3 loop is CASSPLAGEVDEQFF. CDR3 sequence (DNA): TGTGCCAGCAGTCCTCTAGCGGGGGAAGTCGATGAGCAGTTCTTC.

This clonotype appeared many times. The chain carries TRBV28 and TRBJ2-1, with TRBD2 matching over 10 bases. There are 15 residues in the CDR3. Germline assignment: CDR1 MDHEN and CDR2 SYDVKM. V gave up 2 bases and J gave up 6 bases; unmatched junction bases: 4. CDR3 DNA sequence: TGTGCCAGCAGTTTACTAGCGGGAGTTATCAATGAGCAGTTCTTC. Its protein is CASSLLAGVINEQFF.

This clonotype appeared a few times. V is TRBV20-1 and J is TRBJ1-6; 7 positions match TRBD1. This CDR3 region has 15 residues. Germline loops: CDR1 DFQATT, CDR2 SNEGSKA (reference sequence). J lost 6 bases, V lost 5 bases, and 10 bases had no gene match. The chain's CDR3 is CSAQNRQGSNSPLHF. The DNA for the CDR3 is TGCAGTGCTCAGAACCGACAGGGCTCTAATTCACCCCTCCACTTT.

This clonotype was seen ten or more times. The chain couples TRBV28 to TRBJ2-7; TRBD2 agrees at 8 bases. In germline, CDR1 is MDHEN, CDR2 SYDVKM. This CDR3 comprises 17 residues. The V and J ends lost 2 bases and 3 bases, in that order; junction bases with no gene match: 12. CDR3 protein: CASSLQTPGLGDYEQYF. DNA of the CDR3: TGTGCCAGCAGTTTACAAACACCGGGACTAGGAGACTACGAGCAGTACTTC.

In this sample, this clonotype turned up many times. This chain joins TRBV7-2 and TRBJ2-7; D is undetermined. The CDR3 is made up of 12 amino acids. Germline V gene data show CDR1 as SGHTA and CDR2 as FQGNSA. V lost 0 bases and J lost 7, with 7 bases in between. This chain's CDR3 is CASSLAQGEQYF. The CDR3 DNA reads TGTGCCAGCAGCTTAGCCCAAGGAGAGCAGTACTTC.

This clonotype was counted many times. CDR3 bases: TGTGCCAGCAGACAGGGACTGAACACTGAAGCTTTCTTT. Protein product: CASRQGLNTEAFF. This sequence joins TRBV2 and TRBJ1-1; weak D call: TRBD1 (6 bases). The germline CDR1 and CDR2 sequences are SNHLY and FYNNEI. Trimming took off 6 bases at V and 0 bases at J, with 8 bases between the two ends. This CDR3 is 13 amino acids long.

V and J are TRBV29-1 and TRBJ2-5, with 14 bases lining up with TRBD2. The V gene end was trimmed by 5 bases and the J gene end by 4 bases; junction bases not matched to a gene: 3. Germline V gene lookup returns CDR1 SQVTM and CDR2 ANQGSEA. CDR3 size: 14 residues. CDR3 DNA: TGCAGCGTTAGACTAGCGGGGGGGCTAGAGACCCAGTACTTC. It translates to CSVRLAGGLETQYF.

This clonotype was detected many times. The rearrangement links TRBV6-5 to TRBJ1-6; D gene ambiguous. The CDR3 is 18 residues long. CDR1 and CDR2 (germline): MNHEY, SVGAGI. V gave up 2 bases and J gave up 4 bases, with 18 bases separating them. The CDR3 DNA is TGTGCCAGCAGTTACGCGGACCAGATTCGGAGTTATAATTCACCCCTCCACTTT. This gives the protein CASSYADQIRSYNSPLHF.

This clonotype was seen more than once but under ten times. The rearrangement links TRBV12-3 or TRBV12-4 to TRBJ1-6, with D unresolved. V was pared by 3 bases and J by 10 bases, with 13 bases between. The length of the CDR3 is 14 residues. The CDR3 coding sequence is TGTGCCAGCAGTTTTGGTGGGCGCGGATCACCCCTCCACTTT. The encoded protein is CASSFGGRGSPLHF.

This clonotype has ten or more counts. This sequence joins TRBV7-2 and TRBJ2-7; D is ambiguous. This CDR3 spans 15 amino acids. Germline lookup yields CDR1 SGHTA and CDR2 FQGNSA. The V end lost 0 bases, the J end lost 5 bases, and 14 bases lay between the germline ends. The CDR3 bases are TGTGCCAGCAGCTTAGCGGGCTCGAGTGGTGACGAGCAGTACTTC. This codes for CASSLAGSSGDEQYF.

About this clonotype: This may come from a read error, since a much larger clone is one base off. The V call is TRBV12-3 or TRBV12-4, the J call TRBJ2-3; 9 nucleotides line up with TRBD2. The CDR3 has 14 amino acids. The V segment lost 10 bases and the J segment 3 bases; nucleotides outside the gene matches: 8. The CDR3 DNA follows: TGTGCCACCGGACTAGCGTGGGTGACAGATACGCAGTATTTT. Translating it yields CATGLAWVTDTQYF.

The sample holds many counts of this clonotype. The chain uses TRBV27 and TRBJ2-7, with 11 nucleotides matching TRBD2. Looked up from germline, CDR1 is MNHEY and CDR2 is SMNVEV (reference sequence). Trimming removed 3 bases from V and 2 bases from J; junction bases left unmatched: 0. This CDR3 has 14 residues. The CDR3 DNA sequence: TGTGCCAGCAGTTTTAGCGGGAGGGCCTACGAGCAGTACTTC. It specifies CASSFSGRAYEQYF.

This clonotype was seen a few times. The chain uses TRBV7-2 and TRBJ2-4, with 9 positions matching TRBD2. CDR1 is SGHTA, CDR2 FQGNSA, per germline. CDR3 length: 17 amino acids. With 1 base clipped from V and 2 bases from J, the junction kept 6 bases outside the gene matches. The CDR3 DNA reads TGTGCCAGCAGCTTAGGGTTGGGACTAGCCACCAAAAACATTCAGTACTTC. As protein: CASSLGLGLATKNIQYF.

The chain uses TRBV2 and TRBJ2-2; perhaps TRBD2 as D (5 bases). Trimming removed 6 bases from V and 7 bases from J, with 12 bases in between. This CDR3 region has 13 residues. Germline-derived CDR1 and CDR2 are SNHLY and FYNNEI. The DNA of the CDR3 is TGTGCCAGCAGAGCGGACCGGGGCGGGGAGCTGTTTTTT. Translation: CASRADRGGELFF. Full variable domain (remainder filled in from reference TRBV2 and TRBJ2-2): EPEVTQTPSHQVTQMGQEVILRCVPISNHLYFYWYRQILGQKVEFLVSFYNNEISEKSEIFDDQFSVERPDGSNFTLKIRSTKLEDSAMYFCASRADRGGELFFGEGSRLTVL.

This clonotype was recorded at least ten times. The J gene is TRBJ2-1, the V gene TRBV2; perhaps D is TRBD1 or TRBD2 (6 bases each). V lost 4 bases, J lost 4 bases, and 14 bases lay in between. This CDR3 is 15 amino acids long. Germline CDR1 and CDR2: SNHLY and FYNNEI. The DNA of the CDR3 is TGTGCCAGCAGTGCGGGGGCAATAACTTACAATGAGCAGTTCTTC. This gives the protein CASSAGAITYNEQFF.

This clonotype was seen ten or more times. The chain recombines TRBV28 with TRBJ1-2, with 10 bases aligning to TRBD1. The trim removed 5 bases at V and 8 bases at J, leaving 8 bases unmatched. Looked up from germline, CDR1 is MDHEN and CDR2 is SYDVKM. This CDR3 has 14 amino acids. CDR3 region: CASSEGDRGYGYTF. CDR3 coding DNA: TGTGCCAGCAGTGAAGGGGACAGGGGTTACGGCTACACCTTC.

This clonotype showed up just a few times. The gene calls are TRBV5-5 and TRBJ2-3, with a weak D call TRBD1 (6 bases). The CDR3 totals 15 residues. Germline V gene data show CDR1 as SGHKS and CDR2 as YYEKEE (reference sequence). V shed 2 bases and J shed 2 bases, with 12 bases lying between them. CDR3 sequence reads: CASSLLSGATDTQYF. CDR3 nucleotides: TGTGCCAGCAGCTTACTTTCAGGGGCCACAGATACGCAGTATTTT.

This sequence joins TRBV29-1 and TRBJ1-1; perhaps TRBD1 as D (6 bases). The germline V gene encodes CDR1 SQVTM and CDR2 ANQGSEA. Trimming took off 1 base at V and 7 bases at J, with 10 bases between the two ends. This CDR3 has 12 amino acids. CDR3 DNA sequence: TGCAGCGTTGAAGTGTTGGACAGTGAAGCTTTCTTT. This translates into CSVEVLDSEAFF.

The chain links TRBV20-1 to TRBJ2-5, with 9 bases lining up with TRBD1. The germline CDR1 and CDR2 sequences are DFQATT and SNEGSKA (reference sequence). The CDR3 length is 14 residues. Trimming at V came to 7 bases and at J to 2 bases, leaving 8 bases not matched to a gene. As DNA, the CDR3 is TGCAGTGGAAAGGACAGGGGCTTTCAAGAGACCCAGTACTTC. Its translation: CSGKDRGFQETQYF.

This clonotype was observed a handful of times. The chain employs TRBV19 and TRBJ2-2; the D is unclear. From germline, CDR1 is LNHDA and CDR2 SQIVND (reference sequence). The CDR3 spans 14 residues. V lost 5 bases to trimming and J lost 0 bases, with 7 bases between them. CDR3 bases: TGTGCCAGTAGTGTTAAATCGAACACCGGGGAGCTGTTTTTT. Protein: CASSVKSNTGELFF. The variable domain in full, completed from reference TRBV19 and TRBJ2-2, reads DGGITQSPKYLFRKEGQNVTLSCEQNLNHDAMYWYRQDPGQGLRLIYYSQIVNDFQKGDIAEGYSVSREKKESFPLTVTSAQKNPTAFYLCASSVKSNTGELFFGEGSRLTVL.